The 19 T cell receptor beta chains in this list originate from one sample, sequenced in a study of T cell changes during pregnancy in multiple sclerosis (dated by TCRdb to between 2018 and 2020). Libraries were made using the immunoSEQ multiplex PCR assay. TCRdb retrieved this table from immuneACCESS and kept in-frame rearrangements only. Not all clones are present; in checked studies, unresolved V genes account for under half, and no reason is known for the remainder. This sample has under 70,000 clones in its table, and roughly 87% of those were observed once. The ten most abundant clones make up almost 6.5% of the sample. This specimen was peripheral blood, taken in the third trimester of pregnancy. These receptors all come from a female donor in good health, enrolled as a control in a pregnancy study.

The chain has TRBV30 and TRBJ1-4, with D maybe TRBD1 (6 bases). The CDR3 extends over 15 amino acids. Per the germline V gene, CDR1 is GTSNPN and CDR2 is SVGIG (reference sequence). Between the trimmed V and J ends, which lost 2 bases and 2 bases, there was a span of 12 bases. This CDR3 reads CAWSQGRETNEKLFF. The CDR3, as DNA: TGTGCCTGGAGTCAGGGGAGGGAGACTAATGAAAAACTGTTTTTT. The full variable domain, with the rest looked up from reference TRBV30 and TRBJ1-4, is SQTIHQWPATLVQPVGSPLSLECTVEGTSNPNLYWYRQAAGRGLQLLFYSVGIGQISSEVPQNLSASRPQDRQFILSSKKLLLSDSGFYLCAWSQGRETNEKLFFGSGTQLSVL.

The gene calls are TRBV28 and TRBJ2-3; 8 bases are a match to TRBD2. V trimming: 8 bases; J trimming: 2 bases; junction bases outside the gene matches: 6. This CDR3 spans 14 amino acids. Germline CDR1 and CDR2: MDHEN and SYDVKM. CDR3 region: CASRVAGITDTQYF. The DNA of the CDR3 is TGTGCCAGCCGAGTAGCGGGGATCACAGATACGCAGTATTTT. Looking up the rest from reference TRBV28 and TRBJ2-3 gives the full variable domain: DVKVTQSSRYLVKRTGEKVFLECVQDMDHENMFWYRQDPGLGLRLIYFSYDVKMKEKGDIPEGYSVSREKKERFSLILESASTNQTSMYLCASRVAGITDTQYFGPGTRLTVL.

The rearrangement links TRBV19 to TRBJ2-7; D may be TRBD2 (6 bases). Per germline, CDR1 LNHDA and CDR2 SQIVND (reference sequence). V shed 5 bases and J shed 4 bases, with 12 bases lying between them. This CDR3 has 13 amino acids. The CDR3 sequence: CASSPRDLYEQYF. In nucleotides, the CDR3 is TGTGCCAGTAGTCCCCGGGACTTATACGAGCAGTACTTC.

V is TRBV6-1 and J is TRBJ1-2; 11 nucleotides line up with TRBD1. The CDR3 length is 14 residues. After removal of 7 bases from V and 7 bases from J, the junction contained 8 bases not matched to a gene. In germline, CDR1 is MNHNS, CDR2 SASEGT. The CDR3 coding sequence is TGTGCCAGCACTCAGGACAGGGGGCCAACTGGCTACACCTTC. It is translated as CASTQDRGPTGYTF.

The gene calls are TRBV6-1 and TRBJ2-7, with 8 positions matching TRBD1. CDR1 MNHNS and CDR2 SASEGT come from the germline V gene. This CDR3 contains 16 residues. Losses at the gene ends were 3 bases for V and 4 bases for J; bases not matched to a gene: 11. CDR3: CASSEAAQGAIYEQYF. CDR3 DNA sequence: TGTGCCAGCAGTGAGGCCGCTCAGGGGGCGATATACGAGCAGTACTTC.

CDR3 sequence (DNA): TGTGCCAGCAGCCCCGAGGGACTAGCGGGAGTTGAGCAGTTCTTC. It yields the protein CASSPEGLAGVEQFF. The rearrangement uses TRBV9 and TRBJ2-1; 14 nucleotides line up with TRBD2. The germline V gene has CDR1 SGDLS and CDR2 YYNGEE. This CDR3 region has 15 residues. J was trimmed by 9 bases and V by 4 bases; bases with no gene match: 6.

This chain joins TRBV7-2 and TRBJ2-2; 10 nucleotides match TRBD2. V trimming: 4 bases; J trimming: 7 bases; junction bases outside the gene matches: 6. Germline lookup yields CDR1 SGHTA and CDR2 FQGNSA. The CDR3 length is 15 residues. CDR3 region: CASSSRTSGYGELFF. CDR3 in DNA: TGTGCCAGCAGCTCCCGGACTAGCGGATACGGGGAGCTGTTTTTT. Full variable domain (rest looked up from reference TRBV7-2 and TRBJ2-2): GAGVSQSPSNKVTEKGKDVELRCDPISGHTALYWYRQSLGQGLEFLIYFQGNSAPDKSGLPSDRFSAERTGGSVSTLTIQRTQQEDSAVYLCASSSRTSGYGELFFGEGSRLTVL.

The gene calls are TRBV27 and TRBJ2-3, with 7 bases lining up with TRBD2. The CDR3 sequence is 12 residues long. CDR1 and CDR2 (germline): MNHEY, SMNVEV (reference sequence). After removal of 6 bases from V and 4 bases from J, the junction contained 1 base not matched to a gene. CDR3 residues: CASRRGSDTQYF. The DNA of the CDR3 is TGTGCCAGCAGGCGGGGGTCAGATACGCAGTATTTT.

The chain carries TRBV25-1 and TRBJ2-7; D remains ambiguous. Germline lookup yields CDR1 MGHDK and CDR2 SYGVNS. V dropped 1 base and J dropped 4 bases, with 8 bases sitting between them. CDR3 length: 13 residues. CDR3 protein: CASSEWLRYEQYF. The CDR3 DNA reads TGTGCCAGCAGTGAATGGCTCAGGTACGAGCAGTACTTC.

The chain has TRBV7-8 and TRBJ2-3; 9 bases map to TRBD2. CDR1 is SGHVS, CDR2 FQNEAQ, per germline. This CDR3 has 15 amino acids. Germline trimming cut 3 bases from V and 5 bases from J; bases unmatched to any gene: 6. The CDR3 is CASSFSSGMRDTQYF. The DNA for the CDR3 is TGTGCCAGCAGCTTCTCTAGCGGGATGCGAGATACGCAGTATTTT.

This chain uses TRBV7-2 with TRBJ2-1; 7 nucleotides match TRBD2. Per the germline V gene, CDR1 is SGHTA and CDR2 is FQGNSA. CDR3 length: 17 residues. V lost 4 bases to trimming and J lost 6 bases; unmatched junction nucleotides: 15. DNA of the CDR3: TGTGCCAGCAGCTCAACGACAGCTAGCTCGGGAGGCAATGAGCAGTTCTTC. It codes for CASSSTTASSGGNEQFF.

The chain has TRBV11-3 and TRBJ2-1, with 8 bases fitting TRBD2. The germline V gene encodes CDR1 SGHNT and CDR2 YENEEA. The V segment lost 1 base and the J segment 0 bases; nucleotides outside the gene matches: 8. The CDR3 length is 18 residues. In nucleotides, the CDR3 is TGTGCCAGCAGCTTAGCCGCGGTAGCGGGGAGCTCCTACAATGAGCAGTTCTTC. Protein: CASSLAAVAGSSYNEQFF.

This CDR3 reads CASSSTTAAYEQYF. CDR3 DNA: TGTGCCAGCAGCTCGACGACAGCCGCCTACGAGCAGTACTTC. V gene TRBV6-5 combines with J gene TRBJ2-7; D may be TRBD1 (5 bases). The ends were cut back, 6 bases at V and 2 bases at J, with 14 bases in the middle. There are 14 residues in the CDR3. CDR1 and CDR2 from the germline V gene are MNHEY and SVGAGI.

The V call is TRBV25-1, the J call TRBJ2-7; 11 bases align to TRBD1. CDR1 and CDR2 from the germline V gene are MGHDK and SYGVNS. The CDR3 length is 13 residues. Trimming cost V 7 bases and J 3 bases; bases outside gene matches: 2. The CDR3 protein is CASKGQGVYEQYF. CDR3 nucleotides: TGTGCCAGCAAGGGACAGGGGGTCTACGAGCAGTACTTC.

The chain couples TRBV4-2 to TRBJ1-2, with TRBD1 matching 7 bases. The CDR3 length is 14 residues. V shed 5 bases and J 3 bases; nucleotides not matched to a gene: 6. Germline CDR1 reads LGHNA; CDR2 reads YNFKEQ. The CDR3 protein is CASSEGGVDYGYTF. The CDR3 DNA sequence: TGTGCCAGCAGCGAAGGGGGCGTGGACTATGGCTACACCTTC.

The chain couples TRBV29-1 to TRBJ1-4; possible D gene TRBD1, 5 bases. The CDR3 length is 15 residues. V dropped 4 bases and J dropped 0 bases, with 12 bases sitting between them. Germline CDR1 and CDR2: SQVTM and ANQGSEA. The CDR3 DNA is TGCAGCGTTGGACTGGGGCGACCAACTAATGAAAAACTGTTTTTT. This sequence encodes CSVGLGRPTNEKLFF.

The gene calls are TRBV6-6 and TRBJ2-5, with D perhaps matching TRBD2 (6 bases). Germline-derived CDR1 and CDR2 are MNHNY and SVGAGI (reference sequence). Trimming left V 10 bases short and J 2 bases short, with 20 bases between. There are 15 residues in the CDR3. The CDR3 DNA follows: TGTGCCACCGGGGGAGCGGAAACCCTTCAAGAGACCCAGTACTTC. Its protein product is CATGGAETLQETQYF.

This clone was seen more than once but under ten times. V is TRBV7-9 and J is TRBJ1-5; D is uncertain. This CDR3 has 13 amino acids. CDR1 is SEHNR, CDR2 FQNEAQ, per germline (reference sequence). Deletions cut 3 bases from V and 5 bases from J, with 8 bases between. The CDR3: CASSFHGDQPQHF. The CDR3 DNA reads as TGTGCCAGCAGCTTCCACGGTGATCAGCCCCAGCATTTT.

The gene calls are TRBV9 and TRBJ1-1; no definite D call. The CDR3 covers 15 residues. Germline CDR1 SGDLS, CDR2 YYNGEE. Trimming removed 0 bases at V and 7 bases at J, with 16 bases between. The CDR3 coding sequence is TGTGCCAGCAGCGTAGGGGGAGGGATCGATAGTGAAGCTTTCTTT. It specifies CASSVGGGIDSEAFF.